The T cell receptor beta chain under discussion was sequenced for a study of PD-1 blockade in classical Hodgkin lymphoma. As to this clone: Its target is unknown. At the DNA level, this CDR3 is encoded by other sequences in the same sample as well.

Study findings and constraints: Initiation of nivolumab under 1 year after ASCT led to exclusion of patients.

With 0 bases removed from V and 4 bases from J, the gap between germline ends came to 3 bases. Germline values: CDR1 DFQATT, CDR2 SNEGSKA (reference sequence). CDR3 size: 11 residues. TCRdb keeps only in-frame clones here, not all; method: immunoSEQ multiplex PCR. Of about 40,000 clones listed, about 87% are singletons. Autologous stem cell transplantation was followed by relapse in every patient, and brentuximab vedotin exposure varied. Sequenced material: peripheral blood mononuclear cells (PBMCs), taken at baseline. The chain has TRBV20-1 and TRBJ2-5; D unclear. This sequence originates from a human donor with classical Hodgkin lymphoma. DNA of the CDR3: TGCAGTGCTAGAGATAGAGAGACCCAGTACTTC. Encoded protein: CSARDRETQYF.